This T cell receptor (beta chain) was sequenced during a study of vaccination effects on CD4 cells after COVID-19. Details on this clone: What it recognizes is unknown.

V lost 2 bases, J lost 2 bases, and 3 bases stayed unmatched. Germline values: CDR1 SEHNR, CDR2 FQNEAQ (reference sequence). CDR3 length equals 15 residues. General study results and limits: Early post-infection timepoints were missing from the study, which also had few convalescent patients.

Subsequent to less than twelve days of culture, CD4+ T cells were isolated. Profiling relied on immunoSEQ multiplex PCR, and the TCRdb table lists in-frame clones only, not all of them. The table records around 70,000 clones, approximately 77% of them present only once. The source is a human donor who received a COVID-19 vaccine. The sequencing used CD4+ T cells from PBMCs cultured without peptide, collected before COVID-19 vaccination. This rearrangement joins TRBV7-9 to TRBJ1-2, with TRBD1 matching 9 bases. In DNA form, the CDR3 reads TGTGCCAGCAGCTTACACGGACAGGGGAACTATGGCTACACCTTC. It is translated as CASSLHGQGNYGYTF. The full variable domain, completed using reference TRBV7-9 and TRBJ1-2, is DTGVSQNPRHKITKRGQNVTFRCDPISEHNRLYWYRQTLGQGPEFLTYFQNEAQLEKSRLLSDRFSAERPKGSFSTLEIQRTEQGDSAMYLCASSLHGQGNYGYTFGSGTRLTVV.